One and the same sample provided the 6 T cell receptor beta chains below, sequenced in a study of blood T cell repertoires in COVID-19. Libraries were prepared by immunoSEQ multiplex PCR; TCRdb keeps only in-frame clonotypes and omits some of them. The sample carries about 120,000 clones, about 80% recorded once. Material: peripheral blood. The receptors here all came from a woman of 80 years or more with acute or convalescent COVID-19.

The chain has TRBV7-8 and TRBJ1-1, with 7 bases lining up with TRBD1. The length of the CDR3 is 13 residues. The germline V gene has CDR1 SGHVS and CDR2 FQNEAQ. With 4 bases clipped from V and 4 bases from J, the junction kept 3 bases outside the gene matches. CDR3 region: CASSSYRGTEAFF. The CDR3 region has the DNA TGTGCCAGCAGCTCCTACAGGGGCACTGAAGCTTTCTTT.

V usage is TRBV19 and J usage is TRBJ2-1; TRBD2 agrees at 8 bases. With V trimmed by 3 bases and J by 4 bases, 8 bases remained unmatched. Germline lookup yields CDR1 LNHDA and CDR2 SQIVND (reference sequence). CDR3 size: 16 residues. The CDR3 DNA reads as TGTGCCAGTAGTATTTCCCCGACTAGCGAGTACAATGAGCAGTTCTTC. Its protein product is CASSISPTSEYNEQFF. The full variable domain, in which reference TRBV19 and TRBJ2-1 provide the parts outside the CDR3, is DGGITQSPKYLFRKEGQNVTLSCEQNLNHDAMYWYRQDPGQGLRLIYYSQIVNDFQKGDIAEGYSVSREKKESFPLTVTSAQKNPTAFYLCASSISPTSEYNEQFFGPGTRLTVL.

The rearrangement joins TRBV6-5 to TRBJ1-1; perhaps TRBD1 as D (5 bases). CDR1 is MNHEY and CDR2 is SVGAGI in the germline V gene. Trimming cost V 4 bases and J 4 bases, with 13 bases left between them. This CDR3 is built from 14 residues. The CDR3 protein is CASSFGGGGTEAFF. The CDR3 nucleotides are TGTGCCAGCAGTTTCGGGGGGGGTGGCACTGAAGCTTTCTTT.

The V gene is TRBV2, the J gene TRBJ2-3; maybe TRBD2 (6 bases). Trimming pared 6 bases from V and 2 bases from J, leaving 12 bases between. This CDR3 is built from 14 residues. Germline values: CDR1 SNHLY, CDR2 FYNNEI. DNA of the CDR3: TGTGCCAGCAGGGGGGACTTCTACACAGATACGCAGTATTTT. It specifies CASRGDFYTDTQYF.

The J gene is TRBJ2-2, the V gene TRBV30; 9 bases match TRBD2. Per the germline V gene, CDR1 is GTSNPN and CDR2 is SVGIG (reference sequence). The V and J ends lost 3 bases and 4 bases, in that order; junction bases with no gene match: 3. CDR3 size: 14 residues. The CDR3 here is CAWSRLAVTGELFF. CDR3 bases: TGTGCCTGGAGCCGACTAGCGGTCACCGGGGAGCTGTTTTTT.

DNA of the CDR3: TGTGCCAGCAGCGGCCGGACAGGGGGGACAGATACGCAGTATTTT. Residues: CASSGRTGGTDTQYF. This sequence joins TRBV5-5 and TRBJ2-3; 10 nucleotides line up with TRBD1. The trim removed 4 bases at V and 3 bases at J, leaving 5 bases unmatched. From germline, CDR1 is SGHKS and CDR2 YYEKEE (reference sequence). The CDR3 length is 15 residues.